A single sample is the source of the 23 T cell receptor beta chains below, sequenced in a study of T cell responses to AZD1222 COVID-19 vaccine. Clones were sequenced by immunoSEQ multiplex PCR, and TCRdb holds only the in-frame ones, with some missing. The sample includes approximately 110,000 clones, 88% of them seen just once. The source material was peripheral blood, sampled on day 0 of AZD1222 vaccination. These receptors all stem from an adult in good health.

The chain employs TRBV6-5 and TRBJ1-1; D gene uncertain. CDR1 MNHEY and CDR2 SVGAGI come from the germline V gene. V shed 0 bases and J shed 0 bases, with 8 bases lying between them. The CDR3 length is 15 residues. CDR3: CASSYSTRLNTEAFF. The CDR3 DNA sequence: TGTGCCAGCAGTTACTCGACCAGGTTGAACACTGAAGCTTTCTTT.

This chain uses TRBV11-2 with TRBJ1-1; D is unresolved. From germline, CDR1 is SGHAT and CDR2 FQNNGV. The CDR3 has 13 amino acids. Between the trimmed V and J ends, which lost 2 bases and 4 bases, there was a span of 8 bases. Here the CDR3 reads CASSLRGATEAFF. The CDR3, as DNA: TGTGCCAGCAGCTTAAGAGGTGCCACTGAAGCTTTCTTT.

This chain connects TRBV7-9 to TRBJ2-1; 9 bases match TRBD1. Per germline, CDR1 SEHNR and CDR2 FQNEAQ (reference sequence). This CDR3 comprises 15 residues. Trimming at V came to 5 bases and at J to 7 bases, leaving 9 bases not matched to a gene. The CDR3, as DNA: TGTGCCAGCAGCCCCGACGGACAGGGGATAAATGAGCAGTTCTTC. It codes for CASSPDGQGINEQFF. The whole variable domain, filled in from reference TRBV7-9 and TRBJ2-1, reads DTGVSQNPRHKITKRGQNVTFRCDPISEHNRLYWYRQTLGQGPEFLTYFQNEAQLEKSRLLSDRFSAERPKGSFSTLEIQRTEQGDSAMYLCASSPDGQGINEQFFGPGTRLTVL.

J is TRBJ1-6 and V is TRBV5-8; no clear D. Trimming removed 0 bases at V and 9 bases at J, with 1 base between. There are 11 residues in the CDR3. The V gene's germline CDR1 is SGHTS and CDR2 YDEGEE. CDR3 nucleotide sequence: TGTGCCAGCAGCTTGGTTTCACCCCTCCACTTT. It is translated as CASSLVSPLHF.

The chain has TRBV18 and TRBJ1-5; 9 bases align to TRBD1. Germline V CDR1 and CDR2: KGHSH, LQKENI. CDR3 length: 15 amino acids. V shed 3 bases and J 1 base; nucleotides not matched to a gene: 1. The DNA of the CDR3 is TGTGCCAGCTCACCCACAGGGGGCAGCAATCAGCCCCAGCATTTT. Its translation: CASSPTGGSNQPQHF. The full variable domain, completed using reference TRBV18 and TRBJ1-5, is NAGVMQNPRHLVRRRGQEARLRCSPMKGHSHVYWYRQLPEEGLKFMVYLQKENIIDESGMPKERFSAEFPKEGPSILRIQQVVRGDSAAYFCASSPTGGSNQPQHFGDGTRLSIL.

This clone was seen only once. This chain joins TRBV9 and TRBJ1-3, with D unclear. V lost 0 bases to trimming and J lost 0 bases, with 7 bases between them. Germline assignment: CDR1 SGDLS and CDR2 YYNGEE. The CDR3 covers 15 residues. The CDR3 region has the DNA TGTGCCAGCAGCGTAGGATCAGGCTCTGGAAACACCATATATTTT. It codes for CASSVGSGSGNTIYF.

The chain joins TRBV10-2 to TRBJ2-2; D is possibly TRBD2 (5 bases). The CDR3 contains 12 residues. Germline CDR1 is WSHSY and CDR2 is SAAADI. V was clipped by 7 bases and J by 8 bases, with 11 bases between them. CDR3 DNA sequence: TGCGCCAGCAAGACGGGAACGGGGGAGCTGTTTTTT. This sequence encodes CASKTGTGELFF.

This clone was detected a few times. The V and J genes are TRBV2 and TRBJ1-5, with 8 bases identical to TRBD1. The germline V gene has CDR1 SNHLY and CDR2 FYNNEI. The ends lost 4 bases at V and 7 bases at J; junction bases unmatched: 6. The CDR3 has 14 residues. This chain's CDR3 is CASSGQGMRQPQHF. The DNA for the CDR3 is TGTGCCAGCAGTGGACAGGGGATGAGACAGCCCCAGCATTTT.

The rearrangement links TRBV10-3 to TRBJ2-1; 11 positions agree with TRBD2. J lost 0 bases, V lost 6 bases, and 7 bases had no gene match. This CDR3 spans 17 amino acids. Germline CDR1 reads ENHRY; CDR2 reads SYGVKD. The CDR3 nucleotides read TGTGCCATCAGGGCTGCGGGACTAGCGGACTCCTACAATGAGCAGTTCTTC. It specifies CAIRAAGLADSYNEQFF.

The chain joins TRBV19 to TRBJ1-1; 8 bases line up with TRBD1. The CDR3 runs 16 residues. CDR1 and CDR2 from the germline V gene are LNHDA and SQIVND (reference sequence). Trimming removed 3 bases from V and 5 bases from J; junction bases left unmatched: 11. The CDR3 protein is CASSIGPGQGGTEAFF. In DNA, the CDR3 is TGTGCCAGTAGTATCGGCCCAGGACAGGGCGGGACTGAAGCTTTCTTT.

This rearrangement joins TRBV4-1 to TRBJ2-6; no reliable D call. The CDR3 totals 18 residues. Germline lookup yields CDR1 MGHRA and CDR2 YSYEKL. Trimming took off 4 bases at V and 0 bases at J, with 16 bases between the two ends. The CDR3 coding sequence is TGCGCCAGCAGCCCATGGGCCCAAAGTAGCTCTGGGGCCAACGTCCTGACTTTC. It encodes CASSPWAQSSSGANVLTF.

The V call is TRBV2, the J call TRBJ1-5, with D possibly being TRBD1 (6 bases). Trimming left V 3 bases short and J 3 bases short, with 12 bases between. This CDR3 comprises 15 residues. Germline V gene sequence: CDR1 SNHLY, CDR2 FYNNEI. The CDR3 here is CASSEGADPNQPQHF. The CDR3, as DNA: TGTGCCAGCAGTGAGGGGGCAGACCCCAATCAGCCCCAGCATTTT.

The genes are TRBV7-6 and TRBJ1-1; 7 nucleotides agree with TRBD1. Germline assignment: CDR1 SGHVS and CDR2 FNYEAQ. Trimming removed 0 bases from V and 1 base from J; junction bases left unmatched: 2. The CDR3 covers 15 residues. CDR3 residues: CASSLAGQRNTEAFF. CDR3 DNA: TGTGCCAGCAGCTTAGCGGGACAGAGGAACACTGAAGCTTTCTTT.

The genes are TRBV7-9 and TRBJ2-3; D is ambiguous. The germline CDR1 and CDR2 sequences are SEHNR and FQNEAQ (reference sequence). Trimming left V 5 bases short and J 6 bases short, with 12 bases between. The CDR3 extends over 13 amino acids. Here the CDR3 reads CASSLSRVDTQYF. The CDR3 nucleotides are TGTGCCAGCAGCCTCTCGCGCGTTGATACGCAGTATTTT.

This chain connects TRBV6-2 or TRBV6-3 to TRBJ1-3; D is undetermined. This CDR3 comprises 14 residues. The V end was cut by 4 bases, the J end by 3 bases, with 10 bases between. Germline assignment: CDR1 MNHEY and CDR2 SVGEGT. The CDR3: CASSSGGIGNTIYF. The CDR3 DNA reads TGTGCCAGCAGTTCGGGAGGGATTGGAAACACCATATATTTT.

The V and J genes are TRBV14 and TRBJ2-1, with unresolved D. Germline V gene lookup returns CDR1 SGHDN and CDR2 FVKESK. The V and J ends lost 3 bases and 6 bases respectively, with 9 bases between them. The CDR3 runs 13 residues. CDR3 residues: CASSQGRRNEQFF. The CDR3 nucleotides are TGTGCCAGCAGCCAGGGCCGCCGCAATGAGCAGTTCTTC.

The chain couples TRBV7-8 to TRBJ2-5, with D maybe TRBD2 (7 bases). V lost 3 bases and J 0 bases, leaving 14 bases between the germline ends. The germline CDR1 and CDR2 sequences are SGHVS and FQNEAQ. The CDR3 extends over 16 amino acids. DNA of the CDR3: TGTGCCAGCAGCTTCACAGGGAGGGAGTACCAAGAGACCCAGTACTTC. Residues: CASSFTGREYQETQYF. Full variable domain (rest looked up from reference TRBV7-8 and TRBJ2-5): GAGVSQSPRYKVAKRGQDVALRCDPISGHVSLFWYQQALGQGPEFLTYFQNEAQLDKSGLPSDRFFAERPEGSVSTLKIQRTQQEDSAVYLCASSFTGREYQETQYFGPGTRLLVL.

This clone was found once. For the CDR3, the DNA is TGTGCCAGCAGTTCGGTCCCGCCCCAGCATTTT. As protein: CASSSVPPQHF. The gene calls are TRBV12-3 or TRBV12-4 and TRBJ1-5; no clear D. Deletions cut 4 bases from V and 9 bases from J, with 7 bases between. The CDR3 spans 11 residues.

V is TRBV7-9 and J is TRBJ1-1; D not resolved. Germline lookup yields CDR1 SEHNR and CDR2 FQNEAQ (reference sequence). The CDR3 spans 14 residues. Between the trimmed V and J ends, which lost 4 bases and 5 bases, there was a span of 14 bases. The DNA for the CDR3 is TGTGCCAGCAGCTCGCGGTCCATCATTACTGAAGCTTTCTTT. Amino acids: CASSSRSIITEAFF.

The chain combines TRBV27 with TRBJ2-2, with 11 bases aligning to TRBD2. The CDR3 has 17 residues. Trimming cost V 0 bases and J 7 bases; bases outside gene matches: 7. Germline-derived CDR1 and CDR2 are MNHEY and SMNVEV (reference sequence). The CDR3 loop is CASSLSPRLAGHGELFF. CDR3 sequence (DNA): TGTGCCAGCAGTTTATCCCCACGACTAGCGGGACACGGGGAGCTGTTTTTT.

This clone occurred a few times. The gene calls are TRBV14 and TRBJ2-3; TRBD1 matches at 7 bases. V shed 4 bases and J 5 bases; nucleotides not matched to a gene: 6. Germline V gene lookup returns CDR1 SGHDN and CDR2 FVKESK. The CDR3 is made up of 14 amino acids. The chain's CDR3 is CASSRDRAGDTQYF. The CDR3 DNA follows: TGTGCCAGCAGCCGTGACAGGGCAGGAGATACGCAGTATTTT.

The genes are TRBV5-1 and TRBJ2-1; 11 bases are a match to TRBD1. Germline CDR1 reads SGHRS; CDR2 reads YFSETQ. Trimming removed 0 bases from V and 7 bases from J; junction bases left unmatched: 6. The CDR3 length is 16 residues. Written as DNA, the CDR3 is TGCGCCAGCAGCTTGGGAGGGACAGGGGGTTTAAATGAGCAGTTCTTC. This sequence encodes CASSLGGTGGLNEQFF.

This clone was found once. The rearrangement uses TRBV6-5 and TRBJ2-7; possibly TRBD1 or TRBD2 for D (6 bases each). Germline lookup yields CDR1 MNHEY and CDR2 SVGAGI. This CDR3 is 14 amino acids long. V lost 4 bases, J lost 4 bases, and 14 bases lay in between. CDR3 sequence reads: CASSSPGAGYEQYF. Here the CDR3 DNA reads TGTGCCAGCAGTTCGCCAGGGGCGGGGTACGAGCAGTACTTC.